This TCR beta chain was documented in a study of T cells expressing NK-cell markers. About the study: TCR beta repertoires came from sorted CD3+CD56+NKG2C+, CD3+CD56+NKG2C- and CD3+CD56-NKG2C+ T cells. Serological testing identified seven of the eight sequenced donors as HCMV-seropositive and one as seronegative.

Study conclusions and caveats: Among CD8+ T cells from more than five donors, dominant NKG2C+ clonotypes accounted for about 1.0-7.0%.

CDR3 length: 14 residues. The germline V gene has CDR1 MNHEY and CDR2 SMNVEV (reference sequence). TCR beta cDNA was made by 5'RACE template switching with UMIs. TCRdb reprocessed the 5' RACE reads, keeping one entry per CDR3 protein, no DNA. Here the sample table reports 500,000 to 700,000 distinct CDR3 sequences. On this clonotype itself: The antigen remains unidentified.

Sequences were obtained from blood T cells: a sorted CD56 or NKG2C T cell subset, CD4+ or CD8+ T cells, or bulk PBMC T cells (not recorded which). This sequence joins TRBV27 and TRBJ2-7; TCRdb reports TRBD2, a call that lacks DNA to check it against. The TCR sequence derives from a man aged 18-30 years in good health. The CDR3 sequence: CASSEAGVTYEQYF.